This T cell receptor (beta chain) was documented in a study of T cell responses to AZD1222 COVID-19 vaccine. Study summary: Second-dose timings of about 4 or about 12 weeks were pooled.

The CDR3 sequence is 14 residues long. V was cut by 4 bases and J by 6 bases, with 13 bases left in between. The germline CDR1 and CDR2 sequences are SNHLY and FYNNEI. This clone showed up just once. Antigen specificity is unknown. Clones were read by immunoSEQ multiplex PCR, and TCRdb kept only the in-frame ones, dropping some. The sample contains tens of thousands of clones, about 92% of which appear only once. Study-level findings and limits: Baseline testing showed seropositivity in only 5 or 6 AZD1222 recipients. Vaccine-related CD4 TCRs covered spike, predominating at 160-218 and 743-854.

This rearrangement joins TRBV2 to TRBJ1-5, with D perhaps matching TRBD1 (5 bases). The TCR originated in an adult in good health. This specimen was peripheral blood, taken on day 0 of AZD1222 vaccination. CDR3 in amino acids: CASSGTSEGQPQHF. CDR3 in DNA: TGTGCCAGCAGTGGGACATCCGAAGGTCAGCCCCAGCATTTT.